The 14 T cell receptor beta chains presented below share a single source sample, sequenced in a study of Graves' ophthalmopathy and Graves' hyperthyroidism. RNA transcripts were the template, and TCR beta CDR3 regions were amplified from them. Scientists carried out first-round RT-PCR using HTBI primers and then a second-round multiplex PCR. TCRdb recomputed calls from the multiplex PCR reads with MiXCR, one row per CDR3 protein. Found here are a few hundred thousand distinct CDR3 sequences, about a sixth of them singletons; the top ten hold 2% to 2.5%. The specimen was peripheral blood. The origin of the receptors is an adult woman with stable Graves' hyperthyroidism.

This clonotype showed up many times. The chain employs TRBV7-8 and TRBJ1-2; 10 nucleotides align to TRBD1. This CDR3 contains 14 residues. J lost 4 bases, V lost 5 bases, and 4 bases had no gene match. Germline V lookup: CDR1 SGHVS, CDR2 FQNEAQ. CDR3 residues: CASSGDRGVYGYTF. The CDR3 DNA sequence: TGTGCCAGCAGCGGGGACAGGGGAGTCTATGGCTACACCTTC. The full variable domain, with the rest looked up from reference TRBV7-8 and TRBJ1-2, is GAGVSQSPRYKVAKRGQDVALRCDPISGHVSLFWYQQALGQGPEFLTYFQNEAQLDKSGLPSDRFFAERPEGSVSTLKIQRTQQEDSAVYLCASSGDRGVYGYTFGSGTRLTVV.

V usage is TRBV20-1 and J usage is TRBJ1-2; 7 nucleotides line up with TRBD1. Looked up from germline, CDR1 is DFQATT and CDR2 is SNEGSKA (reference sequence). The CDR3 has 16 residues. V lost 2 bases, J lost 3 bases, and 12 bases stayed unmatched. The CDR3 bases are TGCAGTGCTAGAATCGCCGGGGACAGTTCCTACTATGGCTACACCTTC. Residues: CSARIAGDSSYYGYTF.

Ten or more counts support this clonotype. The chain uses TRBV7-9 and TRBJ2-4; maybe TRBD2 (5 bases). Trimming shortened V by 8 bases and J by 0 bases, and 11 bases separated the two germline ends. Per germline, CDR1 SEHNR and CDR2 FQNEAQ (reference sequence). This CDR3 spans 14 amino acids. CDR3 coding DNA: TGTGCCAGCTCAGACGGGGTAGCCAAAAACATTCAGTACTTC. It translates to CASSDGVAKNIQYF.

In this sample, this clonotype turned up many times. The CDR3 coding sequence is TGTGCCAGTAGTATAGGCGGGAGGATCTCCTACGAGCAGTACTTC. This gives the protein CASSIGGRISYEQYF. The chain uses TRBV19 and TRBJ2-7, with 8 bases fitting TRBD2. This CDR3 region has 15 residues. J lost 0 bases, V lost 1 base, and 2 bases had no gene match. CDR1 LNHDA and CDR2 SQIVND come from the germline V gene (reference sequence).

This clonotype was counted ten times or more. V is TRBV14 and J is TRBJ1-1; D ambiguous. Between the trimmed V and J ends, which lost 1 base and 3 bases, there was a span of 12 bases. The CDR3 loop spans 15 amino acids. The germline V gene encodes CDR1 SGHDN and CDR2 FVKESK. The DNA for the CDR3 is TGTGCCAGCAGCCAAGCTACGGGCGGGTACACTGAAGCTTTCTTT. Its translation: CASSQATGGYTEAFF.

This clonotype came up many times. The chain carries TRBV29-1 and TRBJ2-7, with 10 bases that match TRBD2. The trim removed 4 bases at V and 6 bases at J, leaving 15 bases unmatched. The CDR3 runs 16 residues. Germline V gene sequence: CDR1 SQVTM, CDR2 ANQGSEA. The CDR3 reads CSVVAGGVLAGVEQYF. The CDR3 nucleotides are TGCAGCGTTGTGGCCGGTGGGGTGCTAGCGGGAGTCGAGCAGTACTTC.

This clonotype was detected many times. The chain recombines TRBV14 with TRBJ2-5; the match to TRBD2 covers 9 bases. Germline V gene data show CDR1 as SGHDN and CDR2 as FVKESK. Germline trimming cut 0 bases from V and 4 bases from J; bases unmatched to any gene: 15. The CDR3 length is 19 residues. The CDR3 is CASSQDRQRWREGRETQYF. DNA of the CDR3: TGTGCCAGCAGCCAAGATCGGCAAAGGTGGCGGGAGGGCCGAGAGACCCAGTACTTC. Variable domain in full (rest from reference TRBV14 and TRBJ2-5): EAGVTQFPSHSVIEKGQTVTLRCDPISGHDNLYWYRRVMGKEIKFLLHFVKESKQDESGMPNNRFLAERTGGTYSTLKVQPAELEDSGVYFCASSQDRQRWREGRETQYFGPGTRLLVL.

The CDR3 region is CASRAQTGSSYEQYF. In DNA, the CDR3 is TGTGCCAGCAGGGCCCAGACAGGGAGCTCCTACGAGCAGTACTTC. J is TRBJ2-7 and V is TRBV12-3 or TRBV12-4; 7 nucleotides line up with TRBD1. V lost 6 bases, J lost 0 bases, and 8 bases stayed unmatched. CDR3 length equals 15 residues.

The chain recombines TRBV7-9 with TRBJ1-2; maybe TRBD1 (5 bases). This CDR3 has 14 residues. Germline V gene data show CDR1 as SEHNR and CDR2 as FQNEAQ (reference sequence). The V gene lost 5 bases and the J gene lost 7 bases, with 17 bases spanning the gap. In nucleotides, the CDR3 is TGTGCCAGCAGCATTACCCAGGCGAGGGGTGGCTACACCTTC. This sequence encodes CASSITQARGGYTF.

The V call is TRBV11-1, the J call TRBJ2-6; no definite D call. Trimming stripped 3 bases from V and 0 bases from J, with 9 bases between. Looked up from germline, CDR1 is SGHAT and CDR2 is FQDESV (reference sequence). The CDR3 spans 16 residues. CDR3 DNA: TGTGCCAGCAGCTTCGCCGTGAGCTCTGGGGCCAACGTCCTGACTTTC. Its translation is CASSFAVSSGANVLTF.

This clonotype was seen ten or more times. At one end the junction does not follow the germline gene, possibly because of a read error. The V call is TRBV28, the J call TRBJ2-4; perhaps TRBD1 as D (5 bases). This CDR3 spans 14 amino acids. Germline V gives CDR1 MDHEN, CDR2 SYDVKM. This CDR3 is CASTEGPPKDIKYF. DNA of the CDR3: TGTGCCAGCACTGAAGGTCCACCGAAGGACATTAAGTACTTC.

This clonotype was found many times. The chain is built from TRBV9 and TRBJ1-2; D is possibly TRBD1 (6 bases). V lost 0 bases and J lost 8, with 11 bases in between. The CDR3 covers 13 residues. Looked up from germline, CDR1 is SGDLS and CDR2 is YYNGEE. CDR3 sequence reads: CASSVEQGQGYTF. CDR3 DNA sequence: TGTGCCAGCAGCGTAGAGCAGGGGCAAGGCTACACCTTC. The full variable domain, in which reference TRBV9 and TRBJ1-2 provide the parts outside the CDR3, is DSGVTQTPKHLITATGQRVTLRCSPRSGDLSVYWYQQSLDQGLQFLIQYYNGEERAKGNILERFSAQQFPDLHSELNLSSLELGDSALYFCASSVEQGQGYTFGSGTRLTVV.

This clonotype was found many times. This sequence joins TRBV27 and TRBJ2-7; 9 bases are shared with TRBD1. V shed 6 bases and J 3 bases; nucleotides not matched to a gene: 9. The CDR3 covers 15 residues. Germline loops: CDR1 MNHEY, CDR2 SMNVEV (reference sequence). The CDR3 DNA is TGTGCCAGCAGGAGGGACAGGGCGAGTTTCTACGAGCAGTACTTC. Translating gives CASRRDRASFYEQYF.

This clonotype was detected ten times or more. The chain combines TRBV2 with TRBJ2-7, with D perhaps TRBD1 (5 bases). The germline V gene encodes CDR1 SNHLY and CDR2 FYNNEI. CDR3 size: 15 residues. V was shortened by 8 bases and J by 2 bases, with 19 bases between the two germline ends. This chain's CDR3 is CASRYLDRPPYEQYF. CDR3 bases: TGTGCCAGCCGATATCTAGACAGACCTCCCTACGAGCAGTACTTC.